The 25 T cell receptor beta chains in this list originate from one sample, sequenced in a study of shared clonotypes between healthy human individuals. The method was immunoSEQ multiplex PCR; TCRdb's version includes in-frame clones alone and lacks a portion of them. Of hundreds of thousands of clones listed, around 72% are singletons. Material for sequencing was memory CD4+ T cells sorted from blood. Subset noted: CD45RA-negative fraction. These receptors were collected from a woman in her twenties or thirties in good health.

As DNA, the CDR3 is TGTGCCAGCAGGGGCAGGGGGTCCTTTGGCGGGGAGCTGTTTTTT. Protein: CASRGRGSFGGELFF. This rearrangement joins TRBV6-1 to TRBJ2-2; 7 nucleotides line up with TRBD1. Germline CDR1 reads MNHNS; CDR2 reads SASEGT. The CDR3 is made up of 15 amino acids. V lost 6 bases and J lost 7; bases outside the gene matches: 11.

The chain combines TRBV6-1 with TRBJ2-1; no clear D gene. The V gene lost 4 bases and the J gene lost 10 bases, with 8 bases spanning the gap. CDR3 length equals 11 residues. Germline V lookup: CDR1 MNHNS, CDR2 SASEGT. The CDR3, as DNA: TGTGCCAGCAGTGGTCTCGCCGAGCAGTTCTTC. Amino acid sequence: CASSGLAEQFF.

The sample holds a few counts of this clone. This chain uses TRBV4-1 with TRBJ1-2; D gene uncertain. With 0 bases removed from V and 0 bases from J, the gap between germline ends came to 11 bases. Per the germline V gene, CDR1 is MGHRA and CDR2 is YSYEKL. The CDR3 is 16 residues long. CDR3: CASSQEATKANYGYTF. The CDR3 bases are TGCGCCAGCAGCCAAGAGGCGACGAAAGCTAACTATGGCTACACCTTC.

This chain joins TRBV6-1 and TRBJ2-7; D not certain. Germline lookup yields CDR1 MNHNS and CDR2 SASEGT. The CDR3 extends over 14 amino acids. With 5 bases removed from V and 0 bases from J, the gap between germline ends came to 11 bases. The CDR3 nucleotides read TGTGCCAGCAGTCACCAGGTATCCTCCTACGAGCAGTACTTC. It codes for CASSHQVSSYEQYF.

The chain recombines TRBV29-1 with TRBJ1-6; TRBD1 might be the D (5 bases). Between the trimmed V and J ends, which lost 5 bases and 10 bases, there was a span of 15 bases. Germline CDR1 and CDR2: SQVTM and ANQGSEA. The CDR3 sequence is 13 residues long. In DNA form, the CDR3 reads TGCAGCGTTCTCTTGGAGAGGGGCTCACCCCTCCACTTT. Translated: CSVLLERGSPLHF. The full variable domain, in which reference TRBV29-1 and TRBJ1-6 provide the parts outside the CDR3, is SAVISQKPSRDICQRGTSLTIQCQVDSQVTMMFWYRQQPGQSLTLIATANQGSEATYESGFVIDKFPISRPNLTFSTLTVSNMSPEDSSIYLCSVLLERGSPLHFGNGTRLTVT.

In the case of this clone: The same CDR3 also results from other DNA sequences found in this sample. The V gene is TRBV7-2, the J gene TRBJ2-1; D unresolved. Per germline, CDR1 SGHTA and CDR2 FQGNSA. Trimming stripped 5 bases from V and 7 bases from J, with 12 bases between. This CDR3 is built from 13 residues. For the CDR3, the DNA is TGTGCCAGCAGCCCGTCGTGGGGTAATGAGCAGTTCTTC. Protein: CASSPSWGNEQFF.

This sequence joins TRBV18 and TRBJ2-6, with 14 bases matching TRBD2. The V gene's germline CDR1 is KGHSH and CDR2 LQKENI. The V segment lost 3 bases and the J segment 3 bases; nucleotides outside the gene matches: 7. The CDR3 length is 19 residues. The DNA of the CDR3 is TGTGCCAGCTCACCGACTAGCGGGAGGGCCCTCGTTGGGGCCAACGTCCTGACTTTC. Protein: CASSPTSGRALVGANVLTF.

The J gene is TRBJ1-1, the V gene TRBV27, with D unclear. V dropped 6 bases and J dropped 2 bases, with 19 bases sitting between them. Germline CDR1 reads MNHEY; CDR2 reads SMNVEV (reference sequence). The CDR3 has 16 amino acids. The CDR3 is CASRVTSGRANTEAFF. CDR3 coding DNA: TGTGCCAGCAGAGTTACCTCGGGTAGGGCTAACACTGAAGCTTTCTTT.

The genes are TRBV5-4 and TRBJ2-7; a weak D match, TRBD1 (5 bases). The CDR3 consists of 13 residues. Trimming pared 4 bases from V and 3 bases from J, leaving 11 bases between. CDR1 and CDR2 (germline): SGHNT, YYREEE (reference sequence). The CDR3 nucleotides read TGTGCCAGCAGCCTACAGGTAGACTACGAGCAGTACTTC. Amino acids: CASSLQVDYEQYF.

In this sample, this clone turned up a few times. CDR3 amino acids: CASSPGDGTFTQYF. The CDR3 bases are TGTGCCAGCAGCCCGGGGGACGGTACGTTTACCCAGTACTTC. The chain recombines TRBV5-4 with TRBJ2-5; TRBD2 is a possible D gene (6 bases). CDR1 SGHNT and CDR2 YYREEE come from the germline V gene (reference sequence). The CDR3 runs 14 residues. V was pared by 4 bases and J by 8 bases, with 18 bases between.

The V gene is TRBV7-2, the J gene TRBJ2-2, with D possibly TRBD1 on 5 matching bases. Germline V gene sequence: CDR1 SGHTA, CDR2 FQGNSA. The CDR3 covers 15 residues. V was trimmed by 1 base and J by 6 bases, leaving 12 bases between them. CDR3 nucleotide sequence: TGTGCCAGCAGCTTAGTGGGGCGCGTCGCCGGGGAGCTGTTTTTT. It specifies CASSLVGRVAGELFF.

About this clone itself: This may come from a read error, since a much larger clone is one base off. This sequence joins TRBV11-3 and TRBJ2-2, with D tentatively TRBD2 (6 bases). CDR1 SGHNT and CDR2 YENEEA come from the germline V gene. The CDR3 is 15 residues long. Trimming left V 1 base short and J 3 bases short, with 9 bases between. The CDR3 sequence is CASSLGLVDTGELFF. The CDR3 nucleotides are TGTGCCAGCAGCTTAGGACTAGTGGACACCGGGGAGCTGTTTTTT.

As DNA, the CDR3 is TGTGCCAGCAGCTTGGCAATGACTAGCCGAGACACCGGGGAGCTGTTTTTT. Translated: CASSLAMTSRDTGELFF. The chain joins TRBV5-8 to TRBJ2-2, with TRBD2 identical over 7 bases. Germline lookup yields CDR1 SGHTS and CDR2 YDEGEE. This CDR3 is 17 amino acids long. V lost 0 bases and J lost 3; bases outside the gene matches: 8. Full variable domain (rest looked up from reference TRBV5-8 and TRBJ2-2): EAGVTQSPTHLIKTRGQQATLRCSPISGHTSVYWYQQALGLGLQFLLWYDEGEERNRGNFPPRFSGRQFPNYSSELNVNALELEDSALYLCASSLAMTSRDTGELFFGEGSRLTVL.

The chain links TRBV19 to TRBJ1-1; D unclear. The germline V gene has CDR1 LNHDA and CDR2 SQIVND (reference sequence). Between the trimmed V and J ends, which lost 5 bases and 11 bases, there was a span of 15 bases. The CDR3 sequence is 12 residues long. DNA of the CDR3: TGTGCCAGTAGTCCCGACTCCGGGGTGGCTTTCTTT. It is translated as CASSPDSGVAFF.

The chain has TRBV19 and TRBJ2-6; D uncertain. The CDR3 is 16 amino acids. V dropped 3 bases and J dropped 0 bases, with 9 bases sitting between them. Germline CDR1 LNHDA, CDR2 SQIVND (reference sequence). This CDR3 is CASSITVHSGANVLTF. CDR3 DNA sequence: TGTGCCAGTAGTATCACCGTGCACTCTGGGGCCAACGTCCTGACTTTC.

The chain combines TRBV2 with TRBJ1-5; 7 bases agree with TRBD1. V was clipped by 5 bases and J by 1 base; unmatched bases: 8. In germline, CDR1 is SNHLY, CDR2 FYNNEI. The CDR3 is made up of 16 amino acids. CDR3 region: CASSLVGGLSNQPQHF. CDR3 sequence (DNA): TGTGCCAGCAGTTTAGTAGGGGGCCTCAGCAATCAGCCCCAGCATTTT.

This clone has a single count. CDR3 bases: TGTGCCAGCAGCCAAATTGGGACTAGCTACAATGAGCAGTTCTTC. Amino acid sequence: CASSQIGTSYNEQFF. The gene calls are TRBV9 and TRBJ2-1; 8 positions match TRBD2. The CDR3 spans 15 residues. Trimming at V came to 4 bases and at J to 3 bases, leaving 6 bases not matched to a gene. Germline CDR1 and CDR2: SGDLS and YYNGEE.

A few counts support this clone. The rearrangement uses TRBV9 and TRBJ2-7, with TRBD1 as a possible D gene (5 bases). Trimming pared 5 bases from V and 4 bases from J, leaving 10 bases between. The germline CDR1 and CDR2 sequences are SGDLS and YYNGEE. The CDR3 contains 12 residues. CDR3 DNA: TGTGCCAGCAGTAAAGACAGTTACGAGCAGTACTTC. The encoded protein is CASSKDSYEQYF.

J is TRBJ1-5 and V is TRBV27; 7 bases agree with TRBD1. This CDR3 is 14 amino acids long. Germline V gives CDR1 MNHEY, CDR2 SMNVEV (reference sequence). The V gene end was trimmed by 4 bases and the J gene end by 4 bases; junction bases not matched to a gene: 4. The CDR3 region has the DNA TGTGCCAGCAGTTCCGACAGGGTAAATCAGCCCCAGCATTTT. It specifies CASSSDRVNQPQHF.

This clone was counted between two and nine times. The V gene is TRBV28, the J gene TRBJ1-2, with TRBD1 identical over 7 bases. The CDR3 spans 12 residues. V was clipped by 6 bases and J by 2 bases; unmatched bases: 0. The V gene's germline CDR1 is MDHEN and CDR2 SYDVKM. CDR3 in DNA: TGTGCCAGCAGACAGGGGAACTATGGCTACACCTTC. It specifies CASRQGNYGYTF.

The V and J genes are TRBV11-2 and TRBJ2-5; D perhaps matches TRBD2 (6 bases). There are 16 residues in the CDR3. Trimming took 1 base from V and 1 from J, leaving 13 bases between them. Germline V gene data show CDR1 as SGHAT and CDR2 as FQNNGV. CDR3 nucleotide sequence: TGTGCCAGCAGCTTAGGGGCGGGTAGCGGCCAAGAGACCCAGTACTTC. Translated, it gives CASSLGAGSGQETQYF.

This rearrangement joins TRBV5-1 to TRBJ1-4, with TRBD1 matching 8 bases. The CDR3 is 15 amino acids. CDR1 is SGHRS, CDR2 YFSETQ, per germline. After removal of 4 bases from V and 5 bases from J, the junction contained 7 bases not matched to a gene. CDR3 coding DNA: TGCGCCAGCAGCCTAGGACAGGGAGACAATGAAAAACTGTTTTTT. This codes for CASSLGQGDNEKLFF.

The rearrangement links TRBV25-1 to TRBJ1-5; D remains unclear. Trimming removed 6 bases from V and 9 bases from J, with 12 bases in between. The CDR3 is 12 amino acids. Germline V gene data show CDR1 as MGHDK and CDR2 as SYGVNS. CDR3 sequence reads: CASSNQEGPQHF. CDR3 DNA: TGTGCCAGCAGCAACCAAGAAGGGCCCCAGCATTTT. The whole variable domain, filled in from reference TRBV25-1 and TRBJ1-5, reads EADIYQTPRYLVIGTGKKITLECSQTMGHDKMYWYQQDPGMELHLIHYSYGVNSTEKGDLSSESTVSRIRTEHFPLTLESARPSHTSQYLCASSNQEGPQHFGDGTRLSIL.

Written as DNA, the CDR3 is TGTGCCAGCAGTTTTCAGGGTCTTGAAGCTTTCTTT. This encodes CASSFQGLEAFF. The chain links TRBV28 to TRBJ1-1; TRBD1 might be the D (5 bases). Trimming cost V 3 bases and J 7 bases, with 9 bases left between them. Germline CDR1 and CDR2: MDHEN and SYDVKM. The CDR3 sequence is 12 residues long.

V gene TRBV7-7 combines with J gene TRBJ2-2; a possible D gene is TRBD2 (7 bases). This CDR3 has 18 amino acids. V lost 2 bases to trimming and J lost 4 bases, with 20 bases between them. CDR1 and CDR2 (germline): SSHAT, FNYEAQ (reference sequence). The CDR3 protein is CASSLTPYYREGTGELFF. In DNA form, the CDR3 reads TGTGCCAGCAGCTTAACACCTTATTACAGGGAGGGCACCGGGGAGCTGTTTTTT.